This TCR beta chain was recorded in a study of T-cell memory formation after mild COVID-19. Each CDR3 protein is one row after TCRdb ran MiXCR on the 5' RACE reads. The sample records roughly 400,000 distinct CDR3 sequences, about a sixth being singletons. Sequencing was performed on PBMCs or a T cell subset sorted from them (not recorded which). The origin of this receptor is a man between 18 and 35 years old who had mild COVID-19 (a few samples of this study predate the infection). Cell type and time point are not known.

The CDR3 region has the DNA TGTGCCAGCAGCCCCCATATGCTAGCGGGGATCGGGGAGCTGTTTTTT. Its protein product is CASSPHMLAGIGELFF. The gene calls are TRBV11-2 and TRBJ2-2; 9 nucleotides align to TRBD2. Unmatched junction bases numbered 11, after V lost 5 bases and J lost 7 bases. The germline V gene encodes CDR1 SGHAT and CDR2 FQNNGV. This CDR3 is built from 16 residues.